This entry lists 10 T cell receptor beta chains sequenced from one sample in a study of blood T cell repertoires in COVID-19. Produced via immunoSEQ multiplex PCR; TCRdb's table is partial and in-frame only. The sample carries around 320,000 clones, roughly 89% recorded once. Material: PBMCs or T cells enriched from blood (not recorded which). The receptors shown here come from a woman aged 18-30 years with acute COVID-19.

This clone was picked up a small number of times. The genes are TRBV28 and TRBJ2-7; 7 bases line up with TRBD1. The CDR3 is made up of 15 amino acids. Germline V gene lookup returns CDR1 MDHEN and CDR2 SYDVKM. Losses at the gene ends were 5 bases for V and 2 bases for J; bases not matched to a gene: 9. The chain's CDR3 is CASSPPPDRAYEQYF. Written as DNA, the CDR3 is TGTGCCAGCAGTCCACCCCCCGACAGGGCCTACGAGCAGTACTTC. Based on the CDR3 plus reference TRBV28 and TRBJ2-7, the full variable domain is DVKVTQSSRYLVKRTGEKVFLECVQDMDHENMFWYRQDPGLGLRLIYFSYDVKMKEKGDIPEGYSVSREKKERFSLILESASTNQTSMYLCASSPPPDRAYEQYFGPGTRLTVT.

The chain recombines TRBV11-2 with TRBJ1-4; 8 bases fit TRBD1. Per germline, CDR1 SGHAT and CDR2 FQNNGV. The CDR3 spans 14 residues. Trimming at V came to 4 bases and at J to 8 bases, leaving 6 bases not matched to a gene. The CDR3 sequence is CASSYGQGGEKLFF. CDR3 in DNA: TGTGCCAGCAGCTACGGACAGGGAGGAGAAAAACTGTTTTTT.

This rearrangement joins TRBV3-1 (or the pseudogene TRBV3-2) to TRBJ1-1; 7 nucleotides agree with TRBD1. The V gene's germline CDR1 is LGHDT and CDR2 YNNKEL (reference sequence). CDR3 length: 13 amino acids. J was trimmed by 8 bases and V by 1 base; bases with no gene match: 4. The CDR3 reads CASSQGDRVEAFF. CDR3 bases: TGTGCCAGCAGCCAAGGCGACAGGGTAGAAGCTTTCTTT.

V is TRBV28 and J is TRBJ1-5; D gene ambiguous. Per germline, CDR1 MDHEN and CDR2 SYDVKM. With 3 bases removed from V and 6 bases from J, the gap between germline ends came to 9 bases. This CDR3 is built from 13 residues. DNA for the CDR3: TGTGCCAGCAGTTTCGGTAGTAGTCAGCCCCAGCATTTT. It is translated as CASSFGSSQPQHF.

The chain uses TRBV6-5 and TRBJ1-4, with D unclear. CDR3 length: 15 amino acids. With 5 bases removed from V and 3 bases from J, the gap between germline ends came to 13 bases. Germline CDR1 is MNHEY and CDR2 is SVGAGI. The CDR3 region is CASSILFLPNEKLFF. Written as DNA, the CDR3 is TGTGCCAGCAGTATTCTTTTCCTCCCTAATGAAAAACTGTTTTTT.

This clone has only one observation. V and J are TRBV19 and TRBJ2-1, with 9 bases identical to TRBD1. Looked up from germline, CDR1 is LNHDA and CDR2 is SQIVND (reference sequence). The J segment lost 12 bases and the V segment lost 6 bases, leaving 15 bases of the junction unmatched. This CDR3 has 15 residues. The CDR3 DNA reads TGTGCCAGTAGCCCAGGTCGGACAGGGGACGACGGGCAGTTCTTC. Its translation: CASSPGRTGDDGQFF.

The chain's CDR3 is CASSYSGATGELFF. CDR3 DNA: TGTGCCAGCAGTTACTCGGGGGCGACCGGGGAGCTGTTTTTT. V is TRBV6-5 and J is TRBJ2-2, with D tentatively TRBD1 (6 bases). The V end lost 0 bases, the J end lost 5 bases, and 7 bases lay between the germline ends. Germline lookup yields CDR1 MNHEY and CDR2 SVGAGI. There are 14 residues in the CDR3.

The chain recombines TRBV6-1 with TRBJ1-1; no clear D gene. Trimming shortened V by 0 bases and J by 4 bases, and 12 bases separated the two germline ends. The CDR3 is 15 amino acids. CDR1 and CDR2 (germline): MNHNS, SASEGT. CDR3 coding DNA: TGTGCCAGCAGTGAAGCAGTCGGGGTCCCCACTGAAGCTTTCTTT. Translating gives CASSEAVGVPTEAFF.

V and J are TRBV6-2 or TRBV6-3 and TRBJ1-2; TRBD1 might be the D (6 bases). Trimming took 5 bases from V and 2 from J, leaving 9 bases between them. This CDR3 has 13 residues. Looked up from germline, CDR1 is MNHEY and CDR2 is SVGEGT. CDR3 loop: CASSTGQNYGYTF. CDR3 DNA: TGTGCCAGCAGTACCGGACAGAACTATGGCTACACCTTC.

This clone occurred once. A much larger clone differs by one base, so this may be a read error. J is TRBJ2-2 and V is TRBV28, with 8 nucleotides matching TRBD1. The CDR3 has 15 amino acids. Germline CDR1 and CDR2: MDHEN and SYDVKM. With V trimmed by 5 bases and J by 3 bases, 5 bases remained unmatched. The CDR3 region is CASSGDRTYTGELFF. DNA for the CDR3: TGTGCCAGCAGTGGGGACAGGACTTACACCGGGGAGCTGTTTTTT.